The 7 T cell receptor beta chains in this list originate from one sample, sequenced in a study of blood T cells in healthy people across ages (dated by TCRdb to the mid-2010s). Receptor libraries were prepared by 5' RACE. Reads for this sample came from an Illumina HiSeq 2500. A second PCR of roughly 7 to 11 cycles was performed with a sample-barcoded 5' primer and a J-beta primer mix. The public reads were reprocessed in TCRdb via fastp at Q25 and MiXCR, keeping in-frame beta chains. Rows matching on CDR3 protein sequence are summarized as one entry with the most common DNA and genes. Present in this sample are around 1,500,000 distinct CDR3 sequences, approximately 38% of which were seen just once. Together, the top ten hold roughly 8.2% of the sample. The specimen was blood. The receptor source for this set is a woman between 18 and 29 years old in good health.

Note on this clonotype: At one end, the junction sequence differs from germline, possibly due to a read error. CDR3: CSVEGTGYNYNGQFF. Here the CDR3 DNA reads TGCAGCGTTGAAGGGACAGGGTATAACTACAATGGGCAGTTCTTC. V usage is TRBV29-1 and J usage is TRBJ2-1; TRBD1 agrees at 8 bases. Germline CDR1 is SQVTM and CDR2 is ANQGSEA. The CDR3 sequence is 15 residues long.

This clonotype showed up just a few times. This chain joins TRBV2 and TRBJ2-3, with D unclear. CDR1 and CDR2 (germline): SNHLY, FYNNEI. Trimming removed 1 base at V and 4 bases at J, with 6 bases between. This CDR3 has 13 residues. DNA for the CDR3: TGTGCCAGCAGTGAAGATAGGTCAGATACGCAGTATTTT. It yields the protein CASSEDRSDTQYF.

The V gene is TRBV6-1, the J gene TRBJ2-1; D perhaps matches TRBD1 (8 bases). This CDR3 is 14 amino acids long. Deletions cut 8 bases from V and 5 bases from J, with 16 bases between. Per germline, CDR1 MNHNS and CDR2 SASEGT. CDR3 loop: CASRTGGGDNEQFF. The CDR3 nucleotides read TGTGCCAGCCGTACAGGGGGAGGGGACAATGAGCAGTTCTTC.

Here the CDR3 reads CAISESSGQGVTDTQYF. The DNA of the CDR3 is TGTGCCATCAGTGAGTCGTCGGGACAGGGGGTAACAGATACGCAGTATTTT. The V and J genes are TRBV10-3 and TRBJ2-3; 11 nucleotides align to TRBD1. Germline-derived CDR1 and CDR2 are ENHRY and SYGVKD. J was trimmed by 3 bases and V by 0 bases; bases with no gene match: 5. The CDR3 runs to 17 residues.

The CDR3 bases are TGCGCCAGCAGTGGACAGGGGGCCACCAATGAGCAGTACTTC. The encoded protein is CASSGQGATNEQYF. The rearrangement joins TRBV5-1 to TRBJ2-5, with 11 bases aligning to TRBD1. CDR3 length: 14 amino acids. V trimming: 5 bases; J trimming: 11 bases; junction bases outside the gene matches: 11. CDR1 is SGHRS, CDR2 YFSETQ, per germline.

A few counts support this clonotype. The genes are TRBV10-3 and TRBJ2-5; no clear D gene. Trimming removed 6 bases at V and 1 base at J, with 21 bases between. The CDR3 has 17 amino acids. The germline CDR1 and CDR2 sequences are ENHRY and SYGVKD. The CDR3 nucleotides read TGTGCCATCAGCCAGTCCGCAGGACGACTCCTCCAAGAGACCCAGTACTTC. It specifies CAISQSAGRLLQETQYF.

V gene TRBV5-1 combines with J gene TRBJ1-2, with D unresolved. CDR1 and CDR2 (germline): SGHRS, YFSETQ. Between the trimmed V and J ends, which lost 0 bases and 2 bases, there was a span of 11 bases. The CDR3 consists of 15 residues. The CDR3 sequence: CASSLDQAFNYGYTF. The CDR3, as DNA: TGCGCCAGCAGCTTGGACCAGGCCTTCAACTATGGCTACACCTTC.